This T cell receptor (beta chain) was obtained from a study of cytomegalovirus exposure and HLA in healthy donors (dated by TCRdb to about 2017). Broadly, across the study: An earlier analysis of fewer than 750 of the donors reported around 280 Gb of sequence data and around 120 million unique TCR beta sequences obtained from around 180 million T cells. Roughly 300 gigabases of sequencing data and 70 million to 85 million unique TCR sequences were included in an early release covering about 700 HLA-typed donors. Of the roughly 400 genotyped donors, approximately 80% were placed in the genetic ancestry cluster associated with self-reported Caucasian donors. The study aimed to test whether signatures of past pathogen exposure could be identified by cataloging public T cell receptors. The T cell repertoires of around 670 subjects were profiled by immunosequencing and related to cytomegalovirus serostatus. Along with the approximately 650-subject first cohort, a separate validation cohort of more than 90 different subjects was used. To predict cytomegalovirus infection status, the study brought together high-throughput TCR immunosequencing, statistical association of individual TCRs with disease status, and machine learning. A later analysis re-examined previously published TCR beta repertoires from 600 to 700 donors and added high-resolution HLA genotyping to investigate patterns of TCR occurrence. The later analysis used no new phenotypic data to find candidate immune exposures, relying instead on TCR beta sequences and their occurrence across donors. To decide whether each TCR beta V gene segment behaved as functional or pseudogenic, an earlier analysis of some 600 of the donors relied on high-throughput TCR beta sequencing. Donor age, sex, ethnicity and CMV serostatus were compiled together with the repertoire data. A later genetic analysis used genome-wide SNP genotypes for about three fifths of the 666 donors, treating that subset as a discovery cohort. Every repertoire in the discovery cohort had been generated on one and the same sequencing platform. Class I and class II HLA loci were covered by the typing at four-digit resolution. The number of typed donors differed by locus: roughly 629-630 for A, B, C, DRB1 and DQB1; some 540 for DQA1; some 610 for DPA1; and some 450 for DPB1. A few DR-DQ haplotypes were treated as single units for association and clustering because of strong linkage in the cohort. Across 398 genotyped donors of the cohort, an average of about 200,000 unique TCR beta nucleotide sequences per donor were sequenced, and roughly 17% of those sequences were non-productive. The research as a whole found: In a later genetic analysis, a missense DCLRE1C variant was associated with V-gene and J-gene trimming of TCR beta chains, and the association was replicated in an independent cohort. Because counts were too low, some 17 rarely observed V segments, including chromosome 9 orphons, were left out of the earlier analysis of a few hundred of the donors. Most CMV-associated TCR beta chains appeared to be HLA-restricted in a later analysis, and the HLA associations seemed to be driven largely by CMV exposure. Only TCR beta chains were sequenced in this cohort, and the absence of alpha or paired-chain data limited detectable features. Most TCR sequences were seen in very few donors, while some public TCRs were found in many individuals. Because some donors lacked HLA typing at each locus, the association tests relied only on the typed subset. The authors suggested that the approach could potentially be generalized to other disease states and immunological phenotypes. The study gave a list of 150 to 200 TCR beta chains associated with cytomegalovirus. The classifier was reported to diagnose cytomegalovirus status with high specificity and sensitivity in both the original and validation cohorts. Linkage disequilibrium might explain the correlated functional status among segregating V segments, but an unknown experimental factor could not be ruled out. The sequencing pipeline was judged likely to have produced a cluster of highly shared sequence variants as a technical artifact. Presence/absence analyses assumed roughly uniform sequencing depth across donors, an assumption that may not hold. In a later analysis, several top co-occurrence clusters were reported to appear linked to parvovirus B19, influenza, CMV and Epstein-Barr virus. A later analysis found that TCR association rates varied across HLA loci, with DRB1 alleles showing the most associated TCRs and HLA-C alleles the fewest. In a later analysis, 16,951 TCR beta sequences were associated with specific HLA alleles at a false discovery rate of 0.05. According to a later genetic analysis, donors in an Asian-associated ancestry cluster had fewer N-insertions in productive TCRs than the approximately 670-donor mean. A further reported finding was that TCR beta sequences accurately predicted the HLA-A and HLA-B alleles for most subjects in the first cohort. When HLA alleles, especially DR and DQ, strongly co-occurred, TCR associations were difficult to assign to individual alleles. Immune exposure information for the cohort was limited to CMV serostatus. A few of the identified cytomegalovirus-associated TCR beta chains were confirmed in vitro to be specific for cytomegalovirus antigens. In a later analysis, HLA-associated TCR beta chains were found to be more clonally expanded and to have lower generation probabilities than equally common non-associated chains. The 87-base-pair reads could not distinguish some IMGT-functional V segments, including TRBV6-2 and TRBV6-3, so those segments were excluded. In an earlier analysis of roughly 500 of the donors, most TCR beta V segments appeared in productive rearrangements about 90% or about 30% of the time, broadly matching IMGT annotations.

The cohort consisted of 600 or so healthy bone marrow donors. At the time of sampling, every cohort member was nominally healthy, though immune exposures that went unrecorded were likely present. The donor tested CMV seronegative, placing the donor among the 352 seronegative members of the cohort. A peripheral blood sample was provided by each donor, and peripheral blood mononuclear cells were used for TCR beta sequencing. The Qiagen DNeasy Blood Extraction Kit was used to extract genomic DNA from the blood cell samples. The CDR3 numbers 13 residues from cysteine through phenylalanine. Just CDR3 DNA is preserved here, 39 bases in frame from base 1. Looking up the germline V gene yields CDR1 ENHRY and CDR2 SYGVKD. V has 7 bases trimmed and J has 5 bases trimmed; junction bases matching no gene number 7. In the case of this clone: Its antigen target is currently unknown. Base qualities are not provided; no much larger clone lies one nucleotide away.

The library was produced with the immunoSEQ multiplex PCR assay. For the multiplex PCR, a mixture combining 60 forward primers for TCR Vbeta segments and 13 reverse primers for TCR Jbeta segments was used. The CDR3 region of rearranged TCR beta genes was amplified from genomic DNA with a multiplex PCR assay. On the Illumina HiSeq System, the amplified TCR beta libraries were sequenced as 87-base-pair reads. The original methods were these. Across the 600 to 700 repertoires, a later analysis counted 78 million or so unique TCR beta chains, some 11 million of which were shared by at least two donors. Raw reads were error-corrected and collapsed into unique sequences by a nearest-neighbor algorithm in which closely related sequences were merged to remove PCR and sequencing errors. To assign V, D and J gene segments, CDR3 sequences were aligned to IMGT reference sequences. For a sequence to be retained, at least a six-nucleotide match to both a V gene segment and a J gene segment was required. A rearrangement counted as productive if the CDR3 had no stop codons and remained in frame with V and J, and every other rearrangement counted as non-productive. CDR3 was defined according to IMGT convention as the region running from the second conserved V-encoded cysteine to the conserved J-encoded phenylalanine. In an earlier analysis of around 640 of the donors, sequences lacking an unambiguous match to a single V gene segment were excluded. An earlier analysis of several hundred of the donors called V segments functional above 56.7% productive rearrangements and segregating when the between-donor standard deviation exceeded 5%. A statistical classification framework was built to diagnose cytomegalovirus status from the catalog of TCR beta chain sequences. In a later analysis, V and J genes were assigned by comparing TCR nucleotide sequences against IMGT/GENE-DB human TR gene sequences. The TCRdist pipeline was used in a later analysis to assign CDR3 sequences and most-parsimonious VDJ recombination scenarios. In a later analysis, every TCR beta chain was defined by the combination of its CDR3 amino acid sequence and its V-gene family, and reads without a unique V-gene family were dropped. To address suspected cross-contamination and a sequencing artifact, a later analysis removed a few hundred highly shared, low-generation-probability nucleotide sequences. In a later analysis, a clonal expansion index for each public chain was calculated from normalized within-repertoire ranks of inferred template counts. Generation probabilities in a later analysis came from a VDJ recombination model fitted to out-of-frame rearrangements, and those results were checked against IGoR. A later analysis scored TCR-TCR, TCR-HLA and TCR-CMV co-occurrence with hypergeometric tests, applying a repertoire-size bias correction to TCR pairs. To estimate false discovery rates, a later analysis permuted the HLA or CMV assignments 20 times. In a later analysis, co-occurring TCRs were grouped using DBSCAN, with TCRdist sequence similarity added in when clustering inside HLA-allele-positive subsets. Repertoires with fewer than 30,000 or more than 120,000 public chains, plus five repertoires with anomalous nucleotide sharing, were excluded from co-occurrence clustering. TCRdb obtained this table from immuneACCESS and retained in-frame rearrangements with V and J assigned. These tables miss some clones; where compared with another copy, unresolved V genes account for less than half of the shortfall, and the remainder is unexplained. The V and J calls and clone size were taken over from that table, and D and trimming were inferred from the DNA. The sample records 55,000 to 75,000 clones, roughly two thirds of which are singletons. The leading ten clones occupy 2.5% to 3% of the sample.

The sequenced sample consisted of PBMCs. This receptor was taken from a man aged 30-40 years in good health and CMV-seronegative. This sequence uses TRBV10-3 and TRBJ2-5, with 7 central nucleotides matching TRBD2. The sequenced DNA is TGTGCCATCATGGGAGGGATGGGGGAGACCCAGTACTTC. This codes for CAIMGGMGETQYF.